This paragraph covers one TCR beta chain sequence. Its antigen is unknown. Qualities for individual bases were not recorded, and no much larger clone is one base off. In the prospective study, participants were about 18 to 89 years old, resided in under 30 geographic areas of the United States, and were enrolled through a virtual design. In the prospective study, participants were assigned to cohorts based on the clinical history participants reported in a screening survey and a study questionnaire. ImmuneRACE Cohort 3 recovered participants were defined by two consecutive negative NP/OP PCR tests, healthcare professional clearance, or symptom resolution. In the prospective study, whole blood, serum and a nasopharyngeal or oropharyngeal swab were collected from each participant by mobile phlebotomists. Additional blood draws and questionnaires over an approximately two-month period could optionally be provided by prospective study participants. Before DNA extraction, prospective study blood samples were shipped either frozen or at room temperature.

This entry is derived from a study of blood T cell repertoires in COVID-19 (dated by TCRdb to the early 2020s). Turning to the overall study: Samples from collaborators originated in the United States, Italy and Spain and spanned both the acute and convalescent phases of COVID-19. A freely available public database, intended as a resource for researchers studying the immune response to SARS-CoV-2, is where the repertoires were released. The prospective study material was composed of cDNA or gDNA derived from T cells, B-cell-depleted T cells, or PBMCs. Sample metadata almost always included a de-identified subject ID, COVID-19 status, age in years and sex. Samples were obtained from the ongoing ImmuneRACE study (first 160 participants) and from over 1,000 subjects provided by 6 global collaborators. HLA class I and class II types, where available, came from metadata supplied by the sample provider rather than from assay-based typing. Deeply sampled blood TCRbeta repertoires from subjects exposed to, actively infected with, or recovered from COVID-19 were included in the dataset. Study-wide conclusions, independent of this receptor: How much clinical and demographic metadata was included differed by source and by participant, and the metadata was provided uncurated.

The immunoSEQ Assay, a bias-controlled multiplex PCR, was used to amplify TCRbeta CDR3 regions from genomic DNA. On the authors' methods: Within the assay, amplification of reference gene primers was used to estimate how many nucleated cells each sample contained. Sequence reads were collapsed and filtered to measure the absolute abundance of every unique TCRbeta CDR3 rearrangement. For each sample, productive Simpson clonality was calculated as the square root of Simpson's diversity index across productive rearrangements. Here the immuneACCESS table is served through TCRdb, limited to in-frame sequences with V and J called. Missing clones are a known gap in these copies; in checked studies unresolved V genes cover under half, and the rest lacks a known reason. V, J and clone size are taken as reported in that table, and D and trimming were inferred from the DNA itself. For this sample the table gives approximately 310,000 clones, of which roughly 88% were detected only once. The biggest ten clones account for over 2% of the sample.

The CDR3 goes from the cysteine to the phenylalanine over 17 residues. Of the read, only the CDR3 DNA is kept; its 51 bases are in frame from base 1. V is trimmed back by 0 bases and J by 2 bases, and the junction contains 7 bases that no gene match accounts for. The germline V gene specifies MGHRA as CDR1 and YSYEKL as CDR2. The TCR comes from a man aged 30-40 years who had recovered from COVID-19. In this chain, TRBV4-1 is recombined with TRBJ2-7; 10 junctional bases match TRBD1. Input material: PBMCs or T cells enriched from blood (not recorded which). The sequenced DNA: TGCGCCAGCAGCCAAGATGTTATAGGGACAGGGGCCTACGAGCAGTACTTC. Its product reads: CASSQDVIGTGAYEQYF.